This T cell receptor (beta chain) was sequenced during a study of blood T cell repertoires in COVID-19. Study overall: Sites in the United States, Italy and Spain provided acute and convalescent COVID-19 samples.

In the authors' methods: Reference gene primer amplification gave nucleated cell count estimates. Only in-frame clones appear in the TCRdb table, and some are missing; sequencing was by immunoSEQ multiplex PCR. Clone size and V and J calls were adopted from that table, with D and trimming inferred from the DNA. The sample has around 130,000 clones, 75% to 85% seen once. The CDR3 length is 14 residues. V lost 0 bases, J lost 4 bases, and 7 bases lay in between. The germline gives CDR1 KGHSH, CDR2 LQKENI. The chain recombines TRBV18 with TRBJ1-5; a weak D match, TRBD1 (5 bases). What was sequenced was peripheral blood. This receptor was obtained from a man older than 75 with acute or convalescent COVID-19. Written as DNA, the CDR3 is TGTGCCAGCTCACCACCGTCAGGGAATCAGCCCCAGCATTTT. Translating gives CASSPPSGNQPQHF.